The 11 T cell receptor beta chains given below trace back to one sample, sequenced in a study of cytomegalovirus exposure and HLA in healthy donors. 13 Jbeta primers and 60 Vbeta primers were used for the PCR. Measured with immunoSEQ multiplex PCR; TCRdb has only the in-frame clones, and not every one. Here the sample spans around 110,000 clones, 70% to 75% being singletons. Sequences were obtained from PBMCs. The origin of the receptors is a female donor in good health and CMV-seronegative.

A few counts support this clone. The chain combines TRBV10-2 with TRBJ2-5, with 7 positions matching TRBD2. The CDR3 length is 15 residues. With V trimmed by 1 base and J by 1 base, 3 bases remained unmatched. CDR1 is WSHSY and CDR2 is SAAADI in the germline V gene. The CDR3 nucleotides read TGCGCCAGCAGTGAGTTCTCTAGCGGCCAAGAGACCCAGTACTTC. This sequence encodes CASSEFSSGQETQYF.

This clone has more than one count but fewer than ten. Here the CDR3 reads CAAGFFGNEQFF. CDR3 sequence (DNA): TGTGCTGCAGGGTTCTTTGGAAATGAGCAGTTCTTC. V gene TRBV27 combines with J gene TRBJ2-1; D possibly corresponds to TRBD1 (5 bases). This CDR3 is 12 amino acids long. Germline CDR1 MNHEY, CDR2 SMNVEV (reference sequence).

The V and J genes are TRBV6-5 and TRBJ2-7; D perhaps matches TRBD2 (6 bases). Germline V gene data show CDR1 as MNHEY and CDR2 as SVGAGI. The CDR3 is 14 amino acids. The germline V and J ends were trimmed by 5 bases and 3 bases, with 14 bases remaining between them. CDR3 sequence reads: CASSAGLGVYEQYF. CDR3 DNA sequence: TGTGCCAGCAGTGCGGGACTGGGGGTCTACGAGCAGTACTTC.

Ten or more counts support this clone. The V gene is TRBV7-2, the J gene TRBJ2-3; D not certain. From germline, CDR1 is SGHTA and CDR2 FQGNSA. With 0 bases removed from V and 5 bases from J, the gap between germline ends came to 12 bases. CDR3 size: 15 residues. The CDR3 DNA reads as TGTGCCAGCAGCTTAGCGCTCACGGGTATAGATACGCAGTATTTT. Residues: CASSLALTGIDTQYF.

This chain uses TRBV6-5 with TRBJ1-2; the match to TRBD1 covers 8 bases. CDR3 size: 14 residues. Germline V gene data show CDR1 as MNHEY and CDR2 as SVGAGI. The ends lost 4 bases at V and 8 bases at J; junction bases unmatched: 9. The CDR3 nucleotides read TGTGCCAGCAGTTTTATGCAGGGGGCCGGCGGCTACACCTTC. It yields the protein CASSFMQGAGGYTF.

The V and J genes are TRBV14 and TRBJ2-7; TRBD1 matches at 8 bases. Germline assignment: CDR1 SGHDN and CDR2 FVKESK. The CDR3 sequence is 15 residues long. J lost 4 bases, V lost 2 bases, and 7 bases had no gene match. The CDR3 coding sequence is TGTGCCAGCAGCCAAACCGGACAGGGAACTTACGAGCAGTACTTC. Amino acid sequence: CASSQTGQGTYEQYF.

The rearrangement links TRBV9 to TRBJ1-3; D is possibly TRBD1 (6 bases). Trimming took 0 bases from V and 0 from J, leaving 13 bases between them. The CDR3 is made up of 17 amino acids. In germline, CDR1 is SGDLS, CDR2 YYNGEE. The CDR3 coding sequence is TGTGCCAGCAGCGTAGCTACTGGACAGAGCTCTGGAAACACCATATATTTT. Its translation: CASSVATGQSSGNTIYF.

In this sample, this clone turned up a few times. The V and J genes are TRBV11-3 and TRBJ2-7; 9 bases fit TRBD2. The CDR3 extends over 15 amino acids. V shed 5 bases, J shed 7 bases, and the junction held 12 bases outside the gene matches. Germline V gives CDR1 SGHNT, CDR2 YENEEA. This CDR3 reads CASSPTLSGRGEQYF. The CDR3 nucleotides read TGTGCCAGCAGCCCGACTCTTAGCGGGAGAGGTGAGCAGTACTTC. Based on the CDR3 plus reference TRBV11-3 and TRBJ2-7, the full variable domain is EAGVVQSPRYKIIEKKQPVAFWCNPISGHNTLYWYLQNLGQGPELLIRYENEEAVDDSQLPKDRFSAERLKGVDSTLKIQPAELGDSAVYLCASSPTLSGRGEQYFGPGTRLTVT.

V usage is TRBV5-1 and J usage is TRBJ2-2; possibly TRBD1 for D (6 bases). Between the trimmed V and J ends, which lost 3 bases and 1 base, there was a span of 13 bases. The CDR3 is made up of 16 amino acids. Germline CDR1 is SGHRS and CDR2 is YFSETQ. CDR3 amino acids: CASSSLRRGNTGELFF. As DNA, the CDR3 is TGCGCCAGCAGCTCCCTACGCAGGGGGAACACCGGGGAGCTGTTTTTT.

The chain carries TRBV7-8 and TRBJ1-1; possibly TRBD1 for D (5 bases). The CDR3 sequence is 16 residues long. Germline V gene sequence: CDR1 SGHVS, CDR2 FQNEAQ. V dropped 1 base and J dropped 4 bases, with 16 bases sitting between them. The CDR3 is CASSLGAGITGTEAFF. The DNA of the CDR3 is TGTGCCAGCAGCTTAGGGGCAGGGATAACGGGCACTGAAGCTTTCTTT.

This clone was seen more than once but under ten times. This chain links TRBV4-1 with TRBJ1-2; 9 positions agree with TRBD1. Germline lookup yields CDR1 MGHRA and CDR2 YSYEKL. J gave up 2 bases and V 2 bases, and 6 bases lay outside the gene matches. This CDR3 contains 16 residues. Here the CDR3 DNA reads TGCGCCAGCAGCCAACCCACACAGGGGGCGAACTATGGCTACACCTTC. Encoded protein: CASSQPTQGANYGYTF.